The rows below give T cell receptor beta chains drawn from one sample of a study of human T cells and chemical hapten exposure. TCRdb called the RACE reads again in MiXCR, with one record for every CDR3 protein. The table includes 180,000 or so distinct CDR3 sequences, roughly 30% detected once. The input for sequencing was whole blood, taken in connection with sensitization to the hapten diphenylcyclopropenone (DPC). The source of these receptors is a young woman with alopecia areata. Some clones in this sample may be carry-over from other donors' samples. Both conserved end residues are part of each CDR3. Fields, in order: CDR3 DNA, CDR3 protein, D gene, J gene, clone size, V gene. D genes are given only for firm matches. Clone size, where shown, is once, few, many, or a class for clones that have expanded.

TGTGCCACACTTCCCTCCCAGGGCCGGGGAAACACCATATATTTT	CATLPSQGRGNTIYF	NA	TRBJ1-3	NA	TRBV2
TGCAGCGTTGCACTCGACAGGGGATGGACTAGAACTAACAATGAGCAGTTCTTC	CSVALDRGWTRTNNEQFF	NA	TRBJ2-1	NA	TRBV29-1
TGCGCCAGCAGTGACAATAGCGGGCTTTACAATGAGCAGTTCTTC	CASSDNSGLYNEQFF	TRBD2	TRBJ2-1	NA	TRBV5-1
TGTGCCAGCAGCCTTACAGTCATCGGGGAGCTGTTTTTT	CASSLTVIGELFF	NA	TRBJ2-2	NA	TRBV7-8
TGTGCCATCAGTGAGGGGGACAGGGTGTCTGGGGCCAACGTCCTGACTTTC	CAISEGDRVSGANVLTF	TRBD1	TRBJ2-6	NA	TRBV10-3
TGTGCCAGCAGCCCACTCGGACAGGGGGGATATGAAGCTTTCTTT	CASSPLGQGGYEAFF	TRBD1	TRBJ1-1	NA	TRBV5-6
TGTGCCAGCAGCCGAGCGGTCCGGGAGCCCCCCAATGAGCAGTTCTTC	CASSRAVREPPNEQFF	NA	TRBJ2-1	NA	TRBV7-2
TGTGCCAGCAGCCCCGGGCAGGGTCCTTTTAGCAATCAGCCCCAGCATTTT	CASSPGQGPFSNQPQHF	NA	TRBJ1-5	few	TRBV7-6
TGTGCCAGCAGCCTCCATGGGGATACGCAGTATTTT	CASSLHGDTQYF	NA	TRBJ2-3	NA	TRBV4-2
TGTGCCAGCCGGGCTAGCGGGAGTTCCTACGAGCAGTACTTC	CASRASGSSYEQYF	TRBD2	TRBJ2-7	NA	TRBV28
TGCGCCAGCAGCCAAGATCGCCTAGCGGAGGGCAATGAGCAGTTCTTC	CASSQDRLAEGNEQFF	TRBD2	TRBJ2-1	few	TRBV4-1
TGCGCCAGCAGCGTGACAGGGATTCAAGAGACCCAGTACTTC	CASSVTGIQETQYF	TRBD1	TRBJ2-5	once	TRBV5-1
TGTGCCAGCAAATTGGGGGGGGCTAGCGGCTCCTACGAGCAGTACTTC	CASKLGGASGSYEQYF	NA	TRBJ2-7	NA	TRBV5-4
TGCAGTGCTAGAGATCTGGTGGGGAACACTGAAGCTTTCTTT	CSARDLVGNTEAFF	NA	TRBJ1-1	NA	TRBV20-1
TGTGCCAGCAGCAGGACAGGGAATAATGAGCAGTTCTTC	CASSRTGNNEQFF	TRBD1	TRBJ2-1	few	TRBV9
TGCAGTGCCCGAGCGGGGGCCAGGGATACGCAGTATTTT	CSARAGARDTQYF	TRBD2	TRBJ2-3	many	TRBV20-1
TGTGCCACCGTAGACAGGAAAAGCGGTGTTTCCTACAATGAGCAGTTCTTC	CATVDRKSGVSYNEQFF	NA	TRBJ2-1	NA	TRBV10-3
TGTGCCAGCAACGTACAGGGGTCTAAAAACATTCAGTACTTC	CASNVQGSKNIQYF	TRBD1	TRBJ2-4	NA	TRBV11-2
TGTGCCAGCAGCCCATGGACGTTACAGGGCGGCTACACCTTC	CASSPWTLQGGYTF	NA	TRBJ1-2	NA	TRBV5-6
TGTGCCAGCAGCTCCCGGCGGACAGGGGGGGGCGGGGAGCTGTTTTTT	CASSSRRTGGGGELFF	TRBD1	TRBJ2-2	few	TRBV7-2
TGTGCCTCGGGAGGGGCGGGCCCTTACAATGAGCAGTTCTTC	CASGGAGPYNEQFF	TRBD2	TRBJ2-1	few	TRBV11-2
TGTGCCAGCAGACACACTAGCACAGATACGCAGTATTTT	CASRHTSTDTQYF	NA	TRBJ2-3	NA	TRBV14
TGCAGCGTTGAGGTCCAGGGGCCCGAAGCTTTCTTT	CSVEVQGPEAFF	NA	TRBJ1-1	NA	TRBV29-1
TGTGCCAGCAGCTTAGAACAGGGGGCAGATGAAGCTTTCTTT	CASSLEQGADEAFF	TRBD1	TRBJ1-1	few	TRBV11-2
TGTGCCAGCAGCTTGGTCAGGGCGGGGGAGCAGTACTTC	CASSLVRAGEQYF	NA	TRBJ2-7	NA	TRBV5-6
TGCAGTGCTCCCGACAGGCTTTATGGCTACACCTTC	CSAPDRLYGYTF	NA	TRBJ1-2	NA	TRBV20-1
TGTGCCAGCAGTTTAGGGACGGCCGCTAATGAAAAACTGTTTTTT	CASSLGTAANEKLFF	NA	TRBJ1-4	few	TRBV28
TGTGCCAGCAGCCCAGGGTACCAAGAGACCCAGTACTTC	CASSPGYQETQYF	NA	TRBJ2-5	few	TRBV7-2
TGTGCCACGCTAGGGACTGAAGCTTTCTTT	CATLGTEAFF	NA	TRBJ1-1	few	TRBV28
TGTGCCAGCAGCGTAACGGGTCTGAACACTGAAGCTTTCTTT	CASSVTGLNTEAFF	NA	TRBJ1-1	NA	TRBV28
TGCAGCGTTGAAGATAGGTCAGTACGAGATACGCAGTATTTT	CSVEDRSVRDTQYF	NA	TRBJ2-3	few	TRBV29-1
TGTGCCAGCACCGTGCCCGCAGCTAATTCACCCCTCCACTTT	CASTVPAANSPLHF	NA	TRBJ1-6	few	TRBV28
TGCAGTATCCCGGGGGGGCTCTACGAGCAGTACTTC	CSIPGGLYEQYF	TRBD2	TRBJ2-7	NA	TRBV20-1
TGCGCCAGCAGCTTGGCAGGGGGCGGAAACACAGATACGCAGTATTTT	CASSLAGGGNTDTQYF	TRBD1	TRBJ2-3	NA	TRBV5-1
TGTGCCAGCAGTTACGGGCAACCCGACTACAATGAGCAGTTCTTC	CASSYGQPDYNEQFF	NA	TRBJ2-1	NA	TRBV6-2/TRBV6-3
TGTGCCAGCACCGGCAGGGAATCCTACGAGCAGTACTTC	CASTGRESYEQYF	NA	TRBJ2-7	few	TRBV28
TGTGCCAGCAGCTCCCTAGACGCCGGGGAGCTGTTTTTT	CASSSLDAGELFF	NA	TRBJ2-2	NA	TRBV7-6
TGTGCCAGCAGCCAACGTAGACTAGCGGGGCAAGAGACCCAGTACTTC	CASSQRRLAGQETQYF	TRBD2	TRBJ2-5	few	TRBV3-1
TGCGCCAGCAGCTGGAACCCGGTTACTGAAGCTTTCTTT	CASSWNPVTEAFF	NA	TRBJ1-1	few	TRBV5-1
TGCGTCAGCAGCTCACAGGGGAACACTGAAGCTTTCTTT	CVSSSQGNTEAFF	NA	TRBJ1-1	NA	TRBV5-1
TGTGCCAGCAGTTCCTGGGGAGGAGAGACCCAGTACTTC	CASSSWGGETQYF	NA	TRBJ2-5	NA	TRBV28
TGTGCCAGCAGTTCAGACAGGGACTTCTATGGCTACACCTTC	CASSSDRDFYGYTF	TRBD1	TRBJ1-2	NA	TRBV27
TGTGCCAGCAGCCCCCGCGGGGAACTGAACACTGAAGCTTTCTTT	CASSPRGELNTEAFF	NA	TRBJ1-1	many	TRBV7-9
TGTGCCAGCAGCCCCCCTGGGGGCTTTACGAACACCGGGGAGCTGTTTTTT	CASSPPGGFTNTGELFF	NA	TRBJ2-2	few	TRBV7-6
TGTGCCAGCAGCTCGACAGGGGCATGGGAGCAGTACTTC	CASSSTGAWEQYF	TRBD1	TRBJ2-7	many	TRBV13
TGCAGTGCCGGGCGGACAGGCAGCAATCAGCCCCAGCATTTT	CSAGRTGSNQPQHF	TRBD1	TRBJ1-5	few	TRBV20-1
TGTGCCAGCAAAGATATGGGACAGTCCAGGGGGCAGTACTTC	CASKDMGQSRGQYF	TRBD1	TRBJ2-7	NA	TRBV28
TGTGCCAGCAGCTCCTCCCATACCCAAGAGACCCAGTACTTC	CASSSSHTQETQYF	NA	TRBJ2-5	NA	TRBV2
TGTGCCAGCAGCCAATCCACCTACGAGCAGTACTTC	CASSQSTYEQYF	NA	TRBJ2-7	few	TRBV3-1
TGTGCCAGCAGCTTAGATACAGGCAGGGGTGAGCAGTTCTTC	CASSLDTGRGEQFF	NA	TRBJ2-1	NA	TRBV7-2
TGTGCCAGCAGTGGGACAGTTGAAGCTTTCTTT	CASSGTVEAFF	TRBD1	TRBJ1-1	NA	TRBV6-2/TRBV6-3
TGTGCCAGCACCCCCCACAGGAACACTGAAGCTTTCTTT	CASTPHRNTEAFF	NA	TRBJ1-1	once	TRBV6-2/TRBV6-3
TGTGCCACCAGCAGAGATACGAGTGGGGAGAGGCAGTACTTC	CATSRDTSGERQYF	NA	TRBJ2-7	few	TRBV15
TGTGCCAGCTCACCCCCGGGGGCTCCAGGAAACACCATATATTTT	CASSPPGAPGNTIYF	NA	TRBJ1-3	NA	TRBV18
TGCGCCAGCAGGTCCGACAGGGTTTTGACTGAAGCTTTCTTT	CASRSDRVLTEAFF	TRBD1	TRBJ1-1	NA	TRBV5-1
TGTGCCAGCAGTGAACGTAATTCACCCCTCCACTTT	CASSERNSPLHF	NA	TRBJ1-6	few	TRBV2
TGTGCCAGCAGTTTAAAGTTTGGCGATACGCAGTATTTT	CASSLKFGDTQYF	NA	TRBJ2-3	NA	TRBV28
TGTGCCAGCTCACGTACGGGGGGGCCGGAGAGCTATGGCTACACCTTC	CASSRTGGPESYGYTF	NA	TRBJ1-2	NA	TRBV18
TGTGCCAGCAGGAATAGCGTTTGGGGCACCGGGGAGCTGTTTTTT	CASRNSVWGTGELFF	NA	TRBJ2-2	NA	TRBV6-2/TRBV6-3
TGTGCCAGCAGCTCCTGGGGGCGGGACGGCAGAGAGACCCAGTACTTC	CASSSWGRDGRETQYF	NA	TRBJ2-5	NA	TRBV7-9